A single count supports the clone carrying this T cell receptor beta chain. The protocol was immunoSEQ multiplex PCR, while the TCRdb copy is restricted to in-frame clones and leaves out a portion. This sample yields just under 100,000 clones, of which 93% are seen a single time; 0.99% belongs to the top ten. V lost 0 bases, J lost 8 bases, and 10 bases lay in between. Germline V gives CDR1 MNHEY, CDR2 SVGAGI. The CDR3 spans 13 residues. The sample comes from a study of T cell changes during pregnancy in multiple sclerosis. This sample comprised peripheral blood, obtained after pregnancy. The TCR originated in a female donor with multiple sclerosis, enrolled in a pregnancy study. The genes are TRBV6-5 and TRBJ1-1; D unresolved. The CDR3 DNA is TGTGCCAGCAGTTACTCGAGTACGTCCGAAGCTTTCTTT. It translates to CASSYSSTSEAFF.